This T cell receptor beta chain came from a study of cytomegalovirus exposure and HLA in healthy donors. This CDR3 spans 15 amino acids. Germline V gives CDR1 SGHNT, CDR2 YYREEE (reference sequence). J gave up 5 bases and V 5 bases, and 5 bases lay outside the gene matches. PCR was performed using 60 Vbeta and 13 Jbeta primers. Profiling relied on immunoSEQ multiplex PCR, and the TCRdb table lists in-frame clones only, not all of them. The table includes about 110,000 clones, 65% to 75% detected once. The J gene is TRBJ1-6, the V gene TRBV5-4, with 9 bases identical to TRBD1. The receptor was isolated from a female donor in good health and CMV-seronegative. Source material: PBMCs. CDR3 region: CASSQDRGNNSPLHF. The CDR3 region has the DNA TGTGCCAGCAGTCAGGACAGGGGTAATAATTCACCCCTCCACTTT.